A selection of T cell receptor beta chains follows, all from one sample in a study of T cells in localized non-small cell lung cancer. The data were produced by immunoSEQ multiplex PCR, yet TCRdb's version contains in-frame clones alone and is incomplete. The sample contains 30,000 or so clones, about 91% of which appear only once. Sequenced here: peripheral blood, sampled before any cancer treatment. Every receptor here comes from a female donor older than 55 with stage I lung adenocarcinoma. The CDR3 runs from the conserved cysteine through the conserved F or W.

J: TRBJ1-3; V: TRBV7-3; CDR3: CASGEAGNTIYF
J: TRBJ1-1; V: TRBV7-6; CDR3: CASSSLGTVEAFF
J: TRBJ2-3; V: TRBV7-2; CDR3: CASRTGTSGLADTQYF
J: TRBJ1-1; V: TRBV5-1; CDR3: CASSRLRQGRTEAFF
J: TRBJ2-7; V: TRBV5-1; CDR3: CASSIWDREKEQYF
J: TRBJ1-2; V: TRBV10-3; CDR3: CAISRDREIYGYTF
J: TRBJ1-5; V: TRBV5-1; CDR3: CASSPENQPQHF
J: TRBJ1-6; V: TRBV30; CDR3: CAWKDTNNSPLHF
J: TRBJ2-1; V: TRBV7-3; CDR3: CASSLMDRYNEQFF
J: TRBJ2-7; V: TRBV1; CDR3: CTSRQGAREQYF
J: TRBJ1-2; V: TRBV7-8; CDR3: CASSPDSYGYTF
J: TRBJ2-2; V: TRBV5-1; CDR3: CASSLDGGTGELFF